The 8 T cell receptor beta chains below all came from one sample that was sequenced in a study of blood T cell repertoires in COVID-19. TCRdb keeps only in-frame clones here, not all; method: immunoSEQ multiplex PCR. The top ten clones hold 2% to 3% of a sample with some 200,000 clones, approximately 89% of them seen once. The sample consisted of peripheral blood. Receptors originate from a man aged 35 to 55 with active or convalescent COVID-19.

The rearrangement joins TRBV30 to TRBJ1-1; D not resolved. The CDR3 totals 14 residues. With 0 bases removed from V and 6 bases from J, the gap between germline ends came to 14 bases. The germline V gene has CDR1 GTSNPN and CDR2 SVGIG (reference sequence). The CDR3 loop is CAWSVVAGRSEAFF. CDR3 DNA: TGTGCCTGGAGTGTAGTAGCCGGGAGGTCTGAAGCTTTCTTT.

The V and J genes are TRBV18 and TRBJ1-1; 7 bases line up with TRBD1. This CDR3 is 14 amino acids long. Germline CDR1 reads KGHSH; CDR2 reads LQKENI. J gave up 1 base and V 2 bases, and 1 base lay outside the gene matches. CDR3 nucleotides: TGTGCCAGCTCACCAGGACAGGAGAACACTGAAGCTTTCTTT. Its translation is CASSPGQENTEAFF. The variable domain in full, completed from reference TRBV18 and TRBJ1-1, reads NAGVMQNPRHLVRRRGQEARLRCSPMKGHSHVYWYRQLPEEGLKFMVYLQKENIIDESGMPKERFSAEFPKEGPSILRIQQVVRGDSAAYFCASSPGQENTEAFFGQGTRLTVV.

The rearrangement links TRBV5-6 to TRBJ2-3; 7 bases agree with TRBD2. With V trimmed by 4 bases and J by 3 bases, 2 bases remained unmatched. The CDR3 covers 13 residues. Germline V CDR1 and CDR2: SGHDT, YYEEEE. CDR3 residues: CASSVGGTDTQYF. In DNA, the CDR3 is TGTGCCAGCAGCGTCGGGGGGACAGATACGCAGTATTTT.

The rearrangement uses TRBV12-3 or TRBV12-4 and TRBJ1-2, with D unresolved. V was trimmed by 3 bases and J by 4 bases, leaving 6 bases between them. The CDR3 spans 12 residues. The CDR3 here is CASSFGGYGYTF. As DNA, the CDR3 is TGTGCCAGCAGTTTCGGTGGCTATGGCTACACCTTC.

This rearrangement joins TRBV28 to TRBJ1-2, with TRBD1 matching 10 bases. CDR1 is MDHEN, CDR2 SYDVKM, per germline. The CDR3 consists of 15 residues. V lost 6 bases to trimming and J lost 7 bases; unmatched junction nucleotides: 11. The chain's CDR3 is CASRGGTGVSSGYTF. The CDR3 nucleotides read TGTGCCAGCAGAGGAGGGACAGGGGTCAGTAGTGGCTACACCTTC.

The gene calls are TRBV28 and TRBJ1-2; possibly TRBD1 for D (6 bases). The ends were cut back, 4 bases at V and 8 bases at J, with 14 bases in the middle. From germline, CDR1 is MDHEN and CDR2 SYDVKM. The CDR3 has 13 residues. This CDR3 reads CASSSQGLRGYTF. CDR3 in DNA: TGTGCCAGCAGTTCCCAGGGGTTGCGGGGCTACACCTTC.

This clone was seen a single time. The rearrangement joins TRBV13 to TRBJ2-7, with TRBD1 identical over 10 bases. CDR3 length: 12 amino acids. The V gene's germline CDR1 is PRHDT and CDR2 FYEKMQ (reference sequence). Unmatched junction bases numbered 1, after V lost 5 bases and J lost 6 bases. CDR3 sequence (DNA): TGTGCCAGCAGCCGGGACAGGGGCGAGCAGTACTTC. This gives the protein CASSRDRGEQYF. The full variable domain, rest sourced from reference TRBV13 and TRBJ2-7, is AAGVIQSPRHLIKEKRETATLKCYPIPRHDTVYWYQQGPGQDPQFLISFYEKMQSDKGSIPDRFSAQQFSDYHSELNMSSLELGDSALYFCASSRDRGEQYFGPGTRLTVT.

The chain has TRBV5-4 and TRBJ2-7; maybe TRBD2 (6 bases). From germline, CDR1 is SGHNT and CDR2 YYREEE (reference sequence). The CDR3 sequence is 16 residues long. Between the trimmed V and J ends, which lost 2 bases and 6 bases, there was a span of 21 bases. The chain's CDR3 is CASSFSRGGKSAEQYF. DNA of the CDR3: TGTGCCAGCAGCTTTTCCCGCGGAGGGAAATCTGCCGAGCAGTACTTC.